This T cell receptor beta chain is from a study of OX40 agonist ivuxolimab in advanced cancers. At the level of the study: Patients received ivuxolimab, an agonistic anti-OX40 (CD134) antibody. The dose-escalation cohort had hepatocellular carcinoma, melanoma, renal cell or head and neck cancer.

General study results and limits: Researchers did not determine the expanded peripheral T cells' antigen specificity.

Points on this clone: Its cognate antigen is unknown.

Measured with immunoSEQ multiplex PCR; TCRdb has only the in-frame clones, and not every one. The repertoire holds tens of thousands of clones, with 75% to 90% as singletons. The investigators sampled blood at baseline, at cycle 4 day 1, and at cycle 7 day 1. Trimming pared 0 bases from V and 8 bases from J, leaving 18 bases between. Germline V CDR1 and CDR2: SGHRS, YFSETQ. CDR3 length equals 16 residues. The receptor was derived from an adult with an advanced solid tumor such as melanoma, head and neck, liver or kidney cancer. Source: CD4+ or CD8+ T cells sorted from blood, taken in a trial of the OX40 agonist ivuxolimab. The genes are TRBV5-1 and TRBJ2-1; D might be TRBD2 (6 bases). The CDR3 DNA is TGCGCCAGCAGCTTGGCCGGGGGAGGCGTGGGGGATGAGCAGTTCTTC. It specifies CASSLAGGGVGDEQFF.